This T cell receptor (beta chain) originates from a study of cytomegalovirus exposure and HLA in healthy donors. About the study: Researchers previously reported finding about 110 million unique TCR beta sequences from roughly 200 million T cells.

As to this clone: Its antigen is undetermined.

PCR used 60 Vbeta primers and 13 Jbeta primers. Only in-frame clones appear in the TCRdb table, and some are missing; sequencing was by immunoSEQ multiplex PCR. The clone table shows roughly 70,000 clones, with the ten largest holding roughly 2.6%. Study findings and constraints: Listed as cytomegalovirus-associated were 150 or so TCR beta chains.

Germline CDR1 and CDR2: SGHKS and YYEKEE (reference sequence). V lost 3 bases, J lost 5 bases, and 6 bases stayed unmatched. The CDR3 consists of 14 residues. This receptor was obtained from a man between 35 and 55 years old in good health and CMV-seronegative. This chain joins TRBV5-5 and TRBJ2-3; 7 positions agree with TRBD2. The sequencing sample was made of PBMCs. The CDR3 DNA reads as TGTGCCAGCAGCTCCAGCGGGGATGGAGATACGCAGTATTTT. It specifies CASSSSGDGDTQYF. The complete variable domain, with remaining parts taken from reference TRBV5-5 and TRBJ2-3, reads DAGVTQSPTHLIKTRGQQVTLRCSPISGHKSVSWYQQVLGQGPQFIFQYYEKEERGRGNFPDRFSARQFPNYSSELNVNALLLGDSALYLCASSSSGDGDTQYFGPGTRLTVL.